This T cell receptor (beta chain) derives from a study of human T cells and chemical hapten exposure. Across the study: Per-sample TCR yields varied mainly from small pooled library volume differences.

Extraction of total RNA was performed on unfractionated whole blood. The CDR3 sequence is 14 residues long. V lost 2 bases to trimming and J lost 6 bases; unmatched junction nucleotides: 3. Germline V gene data show CDR1 as DFQATT and CDR2 as SNEGSKA (reference sequence). At least ten counts were recorded for this clonotype. TCRdb called the 5' RACE reads again in MiXCR, with one record for every CDR3 protein. The sample carries some 150,000 distinct CDR3 sequences, roughly 4.1% recorded once. This chain uses TRBV20-1 with TRBJ1-4; 10 bases fit TRBD1. This TCR derives from a female donor in good health. The CDR3 DNA reads TGCAGTGCTAGAAGTGGGACAGGGGATGAAAAACTGTTTTTT. It is translated as CSARSGTGDEKLFF.